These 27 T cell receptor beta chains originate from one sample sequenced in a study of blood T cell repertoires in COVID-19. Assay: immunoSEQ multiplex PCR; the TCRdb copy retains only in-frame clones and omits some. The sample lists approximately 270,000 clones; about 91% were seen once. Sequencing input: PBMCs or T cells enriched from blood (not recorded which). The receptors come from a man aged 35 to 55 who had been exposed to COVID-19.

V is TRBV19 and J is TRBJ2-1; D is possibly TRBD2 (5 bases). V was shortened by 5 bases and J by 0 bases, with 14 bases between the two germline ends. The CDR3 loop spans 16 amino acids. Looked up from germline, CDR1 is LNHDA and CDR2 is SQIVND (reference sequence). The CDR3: CASSAVRGSSYNEQFF. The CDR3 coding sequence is TGTGCCAGTAGTGCCGTCCGGGGAAGCTCCTACAATGAGCAGTTCTTC. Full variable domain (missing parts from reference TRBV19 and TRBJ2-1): DGGITQSPKYLFRKEGQNVTLSCEQNLNHDAMYWYRQDPGQGLRLIYYSQIVNDFQKGDIAEGYSVSREKKESFPLTVTSAQKNPTAFYLCASSAVRGSSYNEQFFGPGTRLTVL.

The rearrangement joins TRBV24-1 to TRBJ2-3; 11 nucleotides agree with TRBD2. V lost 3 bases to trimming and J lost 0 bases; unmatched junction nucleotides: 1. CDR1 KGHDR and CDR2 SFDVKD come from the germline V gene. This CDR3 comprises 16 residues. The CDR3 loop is CATSDRLAGSTDTQYF. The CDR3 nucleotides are TGTGCCACCAGTGATCGACTAGCGGGAAGCACAGATACGCAGTATTTT.

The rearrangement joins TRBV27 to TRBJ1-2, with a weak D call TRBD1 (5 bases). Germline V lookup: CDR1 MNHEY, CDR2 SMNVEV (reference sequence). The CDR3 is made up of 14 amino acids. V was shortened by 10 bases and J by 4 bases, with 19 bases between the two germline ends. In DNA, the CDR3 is TGTGCCACGGGCCCGGACAAGGGTGTCTATGGCTACACCTTC. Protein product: CATGPDKGVYGYTF.

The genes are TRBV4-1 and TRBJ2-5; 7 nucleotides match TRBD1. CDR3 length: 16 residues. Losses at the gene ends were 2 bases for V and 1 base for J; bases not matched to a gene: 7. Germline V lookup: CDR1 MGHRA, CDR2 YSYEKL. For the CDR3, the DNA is TGCGCCAGCAGCCAAAATCCCCCAGGGGGCCAAGAGACCCAGTACTTC. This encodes CASSQNPPGGQETQYF.

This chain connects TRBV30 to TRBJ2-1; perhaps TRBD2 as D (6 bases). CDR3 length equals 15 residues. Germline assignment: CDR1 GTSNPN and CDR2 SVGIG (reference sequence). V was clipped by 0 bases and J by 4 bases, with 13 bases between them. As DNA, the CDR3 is TGTGCCTGGAGTGTATTTAGCGGAAATTACAATGAGCAGTTCTTC. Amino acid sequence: CAWSVFSGNYNEQFF.

The DNA for the CDR3 is TGCGCCAGCAGCTTGCAAGAGGGCCGCCCAGATACGCAGTATTTT. It is translated as CASSLQEGRPDTQYF. The rearrangement uses TRBV5-1 and TRBJ2-3, with TRBD2 as a possible D gene (5 bases). Germline V gene lookup returns CDR1 SGHRS and CDR2 YFSETQ. The CDR3 totals 15 residues. Trimming cost V 1 base and J 4 bases, with 13 bases left between them.

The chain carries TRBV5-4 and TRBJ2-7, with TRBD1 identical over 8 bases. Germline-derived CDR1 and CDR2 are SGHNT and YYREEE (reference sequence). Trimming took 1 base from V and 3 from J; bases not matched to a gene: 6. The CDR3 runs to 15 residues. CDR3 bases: TGTGCCAGCAGCTTGCCGGGACAGGCGATCTACGAGCAGTACTTC. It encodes CASSLPGQAIYEQYF.

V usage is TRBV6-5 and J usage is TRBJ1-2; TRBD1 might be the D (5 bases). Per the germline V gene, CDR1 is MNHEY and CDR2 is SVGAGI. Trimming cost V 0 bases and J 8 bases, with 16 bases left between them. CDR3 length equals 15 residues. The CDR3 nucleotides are TGTGCCAGCAGTTACTCGACAGCAGATTTATCGGGCTACACCTTC. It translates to CASSYSTADLSGYTF.

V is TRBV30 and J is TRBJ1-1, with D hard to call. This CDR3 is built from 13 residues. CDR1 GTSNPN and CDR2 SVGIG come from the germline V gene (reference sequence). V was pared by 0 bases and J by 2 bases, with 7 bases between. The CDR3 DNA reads TGTGCCTGGAGTGTAAACAGCAACACTGAAGCTTTCTTT. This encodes CAWSVNSNTEAFF.

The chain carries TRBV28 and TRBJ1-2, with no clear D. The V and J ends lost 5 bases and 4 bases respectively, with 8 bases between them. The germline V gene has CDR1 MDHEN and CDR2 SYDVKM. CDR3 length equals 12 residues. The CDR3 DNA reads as TGTGCCAGCAGTCCGAGGAGCTATGGCTACACCTTC. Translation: CASSPRSYGYTF.

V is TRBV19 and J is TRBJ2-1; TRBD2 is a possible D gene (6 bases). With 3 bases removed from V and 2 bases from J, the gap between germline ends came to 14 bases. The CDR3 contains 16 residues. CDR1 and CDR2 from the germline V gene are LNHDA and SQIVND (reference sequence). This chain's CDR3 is CASSISRGVAYNEQFF. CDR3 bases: TGTGCCAGTAGTATCAGCCGCGGGGTTGCCTACAATGAGCAGTTCTTC.

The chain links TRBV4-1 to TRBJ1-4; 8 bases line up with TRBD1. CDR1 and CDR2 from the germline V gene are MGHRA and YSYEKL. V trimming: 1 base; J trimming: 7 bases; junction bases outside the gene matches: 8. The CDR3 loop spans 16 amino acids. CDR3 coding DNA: TGCGCCAGCAGCCAAGGGAAAGGACAGGGCCCTGAAAAACTGTTTTTT. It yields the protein CASSQGKGQGPEKLFF.

The CDR3 is CASSTLAGGSGEQFF. As DNA, the CDR3 is TGTGCCAGCAGTACCCTAGCGGGTGGCTCCGGAGAGCAGTTCTTC. The chain uses TRBV6-5 and TRBJ2-1, with TRBD2 identical over 8 bases. The CDR3 covers 15 residues. V lost 5 bases, J lost 10 bases, and 13 bases stayed unmatched. Germline-derived CDR1 and CDR2 are MNHEY and SVGAGI.

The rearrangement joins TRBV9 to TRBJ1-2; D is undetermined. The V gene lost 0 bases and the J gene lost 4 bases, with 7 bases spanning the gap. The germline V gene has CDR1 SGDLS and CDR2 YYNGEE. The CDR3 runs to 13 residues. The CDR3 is CASSVDGFYGYTF. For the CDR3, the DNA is TGTGCCAGCAGCGTAGACGGGTTCTATGGCTACACCTTC.

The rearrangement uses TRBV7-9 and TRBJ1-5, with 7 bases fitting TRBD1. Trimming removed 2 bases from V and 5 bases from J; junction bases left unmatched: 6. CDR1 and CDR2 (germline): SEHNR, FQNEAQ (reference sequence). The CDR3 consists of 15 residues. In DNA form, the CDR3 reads TGTGCCAGCAGCTTAAAAGGGGGCTTCGATCAGCCCCAGCATTTT. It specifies CASSLKGGFDQPQHF.

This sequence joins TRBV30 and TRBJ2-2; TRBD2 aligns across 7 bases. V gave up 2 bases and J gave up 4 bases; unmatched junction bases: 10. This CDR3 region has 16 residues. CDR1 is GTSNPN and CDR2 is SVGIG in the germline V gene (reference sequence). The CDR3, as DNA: TGTGCCTGGAGTTTCCGACGCGGGAGAGTCACCGGGGAGCTGTTTTTT. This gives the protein CAWSFRRGRVTGELFF. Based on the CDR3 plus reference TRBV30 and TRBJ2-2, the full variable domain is SQTIHQWPATLVQPVGSPLSLECTVEGTSNPNLYWYRQAAGRGLQLLFYSVGIGQISSEVPQNLSASRPQDRQFILSSKKLLLSDSGFYLCAWSFRRGRVTGELFFGEGSRLTVL.

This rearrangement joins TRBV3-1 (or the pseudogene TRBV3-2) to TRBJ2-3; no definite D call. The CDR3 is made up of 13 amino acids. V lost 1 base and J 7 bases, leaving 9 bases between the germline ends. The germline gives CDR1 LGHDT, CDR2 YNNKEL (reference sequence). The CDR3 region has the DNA TGTGCCAGCAGCCAAGGAGGTCTTAATACGCAGTATTTT. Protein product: CASSQGGLNTQYF.

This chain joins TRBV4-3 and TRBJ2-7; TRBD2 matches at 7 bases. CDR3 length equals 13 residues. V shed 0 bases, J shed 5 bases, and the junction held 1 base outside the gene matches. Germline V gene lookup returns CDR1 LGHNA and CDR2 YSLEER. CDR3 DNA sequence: TGCGCCAGCAGCCAAGAAAGCGGGAACGAGCAGTACTTC. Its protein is CASSQESGNEQYF.

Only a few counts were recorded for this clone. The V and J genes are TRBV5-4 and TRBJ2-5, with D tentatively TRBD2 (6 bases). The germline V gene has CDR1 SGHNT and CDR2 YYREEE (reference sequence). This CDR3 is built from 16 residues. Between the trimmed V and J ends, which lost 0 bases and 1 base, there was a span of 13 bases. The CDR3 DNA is TGTGCCAGCAGCTTGGCCAAGGCGGGGCTCCAAGAGACCCAGTACTTC. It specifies CASSLAKAGLQETQYF.

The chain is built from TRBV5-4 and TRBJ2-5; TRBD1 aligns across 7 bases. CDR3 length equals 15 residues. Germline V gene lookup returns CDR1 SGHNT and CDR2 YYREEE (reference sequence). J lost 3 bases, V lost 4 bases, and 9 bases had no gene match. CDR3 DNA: TGTGCCAGCAGCCTTACCGGGACAGCAAAAGAGACCCAGTACTTC. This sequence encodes CASSLTGTAKETQYF.

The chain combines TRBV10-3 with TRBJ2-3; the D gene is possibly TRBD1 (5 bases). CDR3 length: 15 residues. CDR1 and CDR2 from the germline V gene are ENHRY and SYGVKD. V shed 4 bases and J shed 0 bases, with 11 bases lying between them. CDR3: CAISVSTASTDTQYF. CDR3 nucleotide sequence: TGTGCCATCAGTGTTTCGACAGCTAGCACAGATACGCAGTATTTT.

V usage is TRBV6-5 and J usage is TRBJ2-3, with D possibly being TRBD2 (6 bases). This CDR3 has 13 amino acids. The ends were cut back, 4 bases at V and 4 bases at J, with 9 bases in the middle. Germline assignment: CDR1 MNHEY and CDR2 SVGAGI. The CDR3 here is CASSLGGPDTQYF. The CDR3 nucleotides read TGTGCCAGCAGTTTGGGGGGACCAGATACGCAGTATTTT.

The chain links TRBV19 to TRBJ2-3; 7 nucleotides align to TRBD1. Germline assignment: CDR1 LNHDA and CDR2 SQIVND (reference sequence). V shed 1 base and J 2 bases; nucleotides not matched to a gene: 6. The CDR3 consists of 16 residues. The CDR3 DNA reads TGTGCCAGTAGTATAGGTTGGGGACAGACCACAGATACGCAGTATTTT. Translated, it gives CASSIGWGQTTDTQYF.

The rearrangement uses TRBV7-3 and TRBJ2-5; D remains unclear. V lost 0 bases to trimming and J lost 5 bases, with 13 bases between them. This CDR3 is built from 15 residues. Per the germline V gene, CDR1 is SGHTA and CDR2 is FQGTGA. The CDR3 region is CASSLTRSGPETQYF. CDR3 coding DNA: TGTGCCAGCAGCTTAACGAGATCAGGTCCCGAGACCCAGTACTTC.

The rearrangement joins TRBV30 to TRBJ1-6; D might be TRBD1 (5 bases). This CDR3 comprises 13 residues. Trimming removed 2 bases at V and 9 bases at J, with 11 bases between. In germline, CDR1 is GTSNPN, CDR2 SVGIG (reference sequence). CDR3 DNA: TGTGCCTGGAGTCGGGGGTTGGGTTCACCCCTCCACTTT. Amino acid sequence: CAWSRGLGSPLHF.

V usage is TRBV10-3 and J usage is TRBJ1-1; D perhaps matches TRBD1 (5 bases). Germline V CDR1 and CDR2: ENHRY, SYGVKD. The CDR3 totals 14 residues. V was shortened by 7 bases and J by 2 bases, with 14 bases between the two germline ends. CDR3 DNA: TGTGCCATCACGAACACAGGAGCTAACACTGAAGCTTTCTTT. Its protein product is CAITNTGANTEAFF.

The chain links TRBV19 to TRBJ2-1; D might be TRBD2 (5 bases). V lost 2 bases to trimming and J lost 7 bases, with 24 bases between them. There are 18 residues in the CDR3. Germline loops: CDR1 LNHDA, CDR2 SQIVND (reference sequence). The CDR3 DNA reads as TGTGCCAGTAGTATAAGTATTAGGAGGACTGTAATGAGGAATGAGCAGTTCTTC. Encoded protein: CASSISIRRTVMRNEQFF.